Following are 10 T cell receptor beta chains from one sample sequenced in a study of cytomegalovirus exposure and HLA in healthy donors. The PCR employed 60 Vbeta primers together with 13 Jbeta primers. Produced via immunoSEQ multiplex PCR; TCRdb's table is partial and in-frame only. Here the sample spans 90,000 or so clones, 82% being singletons. Sequenced material: PBMCs. Source of these receptors: a man aged 50 or older in good health and CMV-seronegative.

This rearrangement joins TRBV5-4 to TRBJ1-6; possibly TRBD1 for D (6 bases). Per germline, CDR1 SGHNT and CDR2 YYREEE (reference sequence). The CDR3 has 14 amino acids. Between the trimmed V and J ends, which lost 4 bases and 9 bases, there was a span of 14 bases. The CDR3 DNA reads TGTGCCAGCAGCCTGCGGGGGGCGGGTTCACCCCTCCACTTT. Its translation: CASSLRGAGSPLHF.

This clone turned up a few times. The J gene is TRBJ1-1, the V gene TRBV7-8; D possibly corresponds to TRBD1 (5 bases). There are 14 residues in the CDR3. V lost 8 bases to trimming and J lost 2 bases, with 15 bases between them. CDR1 and CDR2 (germline): SGHVS, FQNEAQ. CDR3 sequence (DNA): TGTGCCAGCTATGGGGGGGGATTCAACACTGAAGCTTTCTTT. Translation: CASYGGGFNTEAFF.

This chain connects TRBV9 to TRBJ2-1; D not resolved. The CDR3 has 16 amino acids. The germline V gene has CDR1 SGDLS and CDR2 YYNGEE. Trimming removed 0 bases at V and 1 base at J, with 11 bases between. CDR3 loop: CASSVELTLSYNEQFF. CDR3 coding DNA: TGTGCCAGCAGCGTAGAACTGACTTTATCCTACAATGAGCAGTTCTTC.

The chain is built from TRBV9 and TRBJ1-6; D is unclear. This CDR3 comprises 13 residues. Germline CDR1 SGDLS, CDR2 YYNGEE. Trimming took off 4 bases at V and 4 bases at J, with 6 bases between the two ends. CDR3 residues: CASSLEYNSPLHF. The CDR3 DNA sequence: TGTGCCAGCAGCTTGGAGTATAATTCACCCCTCCACTTT.

This chain joins TRBV7-9 and TRBJ1-4; tentative D call: TRBD1 (6 bases). The CDR3 spans 17 residues. V lost 5 bases, J lost 3 bases, and 19 bases lay in between. Germline loops: CDR1 SEHNR, CDR2 FQNEAQ (reference sequence). This CDR3 is CASSRSTRRTANEKLFF. The CDR3 region has the DNA TGTGCCAGCAGCCGAAGCACCCGTCGGACAGCTAATGAAAAACTGTTTTTT.

This clone was seen more than once but under ten times. The rearrangement joins TRBV20-1 to TRBJ1-4; D gene uncertain. The CDR3 runs to 11 residues. Trimming pared 6 bases from V and 8 bases from J, leaving 10 bases between. CDR1 and CDR2 from the germline V gene are DFQATT and SNEGSKA (reference sequence). Here the CDR3 DNA reads TGCAGTGCCGCCCGCGGGGAAAAACTGTTTTTT. It encodes CSAARGEKLFF.

The chain combines TRBV5-4 with TRBJ2-5; 11 bases agree with TRBD1. This CDR3 contains 16 residues. V dropped 3 bases and J dropped 2; count of bases not matched to a gene: 6. Per germline, CDR1 SGHNT and CDR2 YYREEE (reference sequence). The CDR3 DNA follows: TGTGCCAGCAGCTCCCCGGACAGGGGGCGACAAGAGACCCAGTACTTC. The encoded protein is CASSSPDRGRQETQYF.

The gene calls are TRBV28 and TRBJ1-1; D remains unclear. The CDR3 runs to 14 residues. Germline V gene data show CDR1 as MDHEN and CDR2 as SYDVKM. Deletions cut 11 bases from V and 1 base from J, with 17 bases between. The CDR3 DNA reads TGTGCCGCCTCCCGGGTGAAGCGGAACACTGAAGCTTTCTTT. Amino acids: CAASRVKRNTEAFF.

This clone was seen just once. This chain links TRBV10-2 with TRBJ1-1; D uncertain. The germline gives CDR1 WSHSY, CDR2 SAAADI. The CDR3 contains 14 residues. The V end was cut by 4 bases, the J end by 0 bases, with 9 bases between. The CDR3 bases are TGCGCCAGCAGTGCATCAGAATTGAACACTGAAGCTTTCTTT. It is translated as CASSASELNTEAFF.

V gene TRBV9 combines with J gene TRBJ2-7; D call uncertain. Germline loops: CDR1 SGDLS, CDR2 YYNGEE. The CDR3 extends over 14 amino acids. Trimming removed 0 bases at V and 0 bases at J, with 7 bases between. DNA for the CDR3: TGTGCCAGCAGCGTAGGGCCTAGCTCCTACGAGCAGTACTTC. As protein: CASSVGPSSYEQYF.